The sequence of this TCR beta chain was determined in a study of early T cells in non-severe SARS-CoV-2 infection. Looking at the study overall: With bulk RNA from unsorted whole blood as input, sequencing yielded unpaired chains.

A few counts support this clonotype. The antigen remains undetermined. Whole-study findings and limits: The matching step, a VDJdb search, favored anti-spike CD8 responses and missed private and CD4 specificities.

V shed 0 bases and J 8 bases; nucleotides not matched to a gene: 5. CDR1 is DFQATT and CDR2 is SNEGSKA in the germline V gene (reference sequence). The CDR3 totals 15 residues. Unique molecular identifiers (one per individual cDNA molecule) were attached. TCRdb ran MiXCR on the 5' RACE reads and lists one entry per CDR3 protein. The table shows around 80,000 distinct CDR3 sequences, with approximately 11% occurring only once. The sequences come from whole blood, collected at baseline. The chain joins TRBV20-1 to TRBJ2-1; 12 positions match TRBD2. This sequence was found in an adult who was a healthcare worker with PCR-confirmed SARS-CoV-2 infection or an uninfected control (not recorded which). The CDR3 loop is CSARDRGLAGHEQFF. The CDR3 DNA reads as TGCAGTGCTAGAGATAGGGGACTAGCGGGCCATGAGCAGTTCTTC.